A selection of T cell receptor beta chains follows, all from one sample in a study of control samples from healthy donors and cancer patients. Here immunoSEQ multiplex PCR was the method, and the copy in TCRdb shows in-frame clones only, minus some. In the table there are about 170,000 clones, 90% to 95% of which are singletons. Input material: blood. These receptor sequences come from a woman aged 30 to 39 in good health. Each CDR3 is given with its conserved first and last residue. A D gene is named only where the DNA matches it firmly. The size field is filled for only some rows; it gives once, few, many or a size class.

TRBD2,-,TRBJ2-3,TRBV6-2/TRBV6-3,TGTGCCAGCAGCAGACTAGCGGGGCCTAGCACAGATACGCAGTATTTT,CASSRLAGPSTDTQYF
-,-,TRBJ2-7,TRBV28,TGTGCCAGCAGTTCTCACGGCCGCTACGAGCAGTACTTC,CASSSHGRYEQYF
-,once,TRBJ1-5,TRBV6-4,TGTGCCTGCCGGGACAGCAATCAGCCCCAGCATTTT,CACRDSNQPQHF
-,-,TRBJ1-5,TRBV6-6,TGTGCCAGCAGTTACTCAGGGGGGAATCAGCCCCAGCATTTT,CASSYSGGNQPQHF
-,-,TRBJ2-3,TRBV2,TGTGCCAGCAGTGGGAGCACAGATACGCAGTATTTT,CASSGSTDTQYF
-,-,TRBJ1-5,TRBV5-1,TGCGCCAGCAGCTTGGAAGGAGATAGCAATCAGCCCCAGCATTTT,CASSLEGDSNQPQHF
-,-,TRBJ2-1,TRBV11-2,TGTGCCAGCAGAGGTAGGGAACTGGGCAGTTACAATGAGCAGTTCTTC,CASRGRELGSYNEQFF
TRBD1,-,TRBJ2-7,TRBV5-1,TGCGCCAGCAGCTCCGAGCCAACCGGGACAGGTGGCGAGCAGTACTTC,CASSSEPTGTGGEQYF
-,-,TRBJ1-1,TRBV10-2,TGCGCCAGCGTGGGGCCCACTGAAGCTTTCTTT,CASVGPTEAFF
TRBD1,-,TRBJ1-2,TRBV6-6,TGTGCCAGCAGTTTACCCCGGACAGGCGACTATGGCTACACCTTC,CASSLPRTGDYGYTF
-,-,TRBJ2-5,TRBV19,TGTGCCAGTAGTCCTAGTTACACAGAGACCCAGTACTTC,CASSPSYTETQYF
TRBD1,-,TRBJ1-4,TRBV7-9,TGTGCCAGCAGCTTAGGCACGACAGGGCGGGGGAATGAAAAACTGTTTTTT,CASSLGTTGRGNEKLFF
-,-,TRBJ1-6,TRBV7-9,TGTGCCAGCAGCTTAGGTCGGAATAATTCACCCCTCCACTTT,CASSLGRNNSPLHF
-,few,TRBJ2-1,TRBV21-1,TGTGCCAGCAGCAACGAGACTAGCGGAGGAGGATACAATGAGCAGTTCTTC,CASSNETSGGGYNEQFF
-,-,TRBJ2-7,TRBV2,TGTGCCAGCAGCTTCGGGACGGTCTCCTACGAGCAGTACTTC,CASSFGTVSYEQYF
TRBD1,-,TRBJ1-6,TRBV9,TGTGCCAGCAGCGTAGTGGGGACAGGGGGCCTTAATTCACCCCTCCACTTT,CASSVVGTGGLNSPLHF
TRBD1,-,TRBJ1-5,TRBV5-8,TGTGCCAGCAGCAGACGGACAGGGTATAGCAATCAGCCCCAGCATTTT,CASSRRTGYSNQPQHF
TRBD2,few,TRBJ2-5,TRBV19,TGTGCCAGTAGTATTTGGGGGGGTCGAGAGACCCAGTACTTC,CASSIWGGRETQYF
-,once,TRBJ2-1,TRBV27,TGTGCCAGCAGTGACCGGGACGGCAACAATGAGCAGTTCTTC,CASSDRDGNNEQFF
TRBD2,-,TRBJ2-5,TRBV6-2/TRBV6-3,TGTGCCAGCAGTCGACTAGCGGGAGGGCCGGAGACCCAGTACTTC,CASSRLAGGPETQYF
TRBD1,-,TRBJ2-2,TRBV19,TGTGCCAGTAGTCGGGACAGGTATCCCGGGGAGCTGTTTTTT,CASSRDRYPGELFF
-,-,TRBJ2-2,TRBV6-5,TGTGCCAGCATCGGACTAAAAAACACCGGGGAGCTGTTTTTT,CASIGLKNTGELFF
TRBD1,-,TRBJ1-4,TRBV18,TGTGCCAGCTCACCAAGACAGGGCGCCGCAACTAATGAAAAACTGTTTTTT,CASSPRQGAATNEKLFF
-,-,TRBJ2-2,TRBV7-9,TGTGCCAGCAGCTTAGGTAGCGGGGAGCTGTTTTTT,CASSLGSGELFF